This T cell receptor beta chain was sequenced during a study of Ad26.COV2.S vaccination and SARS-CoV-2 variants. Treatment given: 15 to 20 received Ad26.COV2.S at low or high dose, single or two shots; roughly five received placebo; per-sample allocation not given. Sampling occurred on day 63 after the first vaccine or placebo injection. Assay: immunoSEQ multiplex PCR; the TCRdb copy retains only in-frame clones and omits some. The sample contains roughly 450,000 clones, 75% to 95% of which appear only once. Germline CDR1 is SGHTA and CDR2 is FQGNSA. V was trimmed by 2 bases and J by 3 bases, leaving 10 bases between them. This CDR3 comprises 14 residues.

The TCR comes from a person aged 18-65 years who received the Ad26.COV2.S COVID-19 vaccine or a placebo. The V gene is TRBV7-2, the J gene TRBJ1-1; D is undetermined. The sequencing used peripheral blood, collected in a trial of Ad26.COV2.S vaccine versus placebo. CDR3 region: CASSLMTGDTEAFF. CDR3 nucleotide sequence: TGTGCCAGCAGCTTAATGACCGGGGACACTGAAGCTTTCTTT. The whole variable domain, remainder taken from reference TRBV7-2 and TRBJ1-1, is GAGVSQSPSNKVTEKGKDVELRCDPISGHTALYWYRQSLGQGLEFLIYFQGNSAPDKSGLPSDRFSAERTGGSVSTLTIQRTQQEDSAVYLCASSLMTGDTEAFFGQGTRLTVV.